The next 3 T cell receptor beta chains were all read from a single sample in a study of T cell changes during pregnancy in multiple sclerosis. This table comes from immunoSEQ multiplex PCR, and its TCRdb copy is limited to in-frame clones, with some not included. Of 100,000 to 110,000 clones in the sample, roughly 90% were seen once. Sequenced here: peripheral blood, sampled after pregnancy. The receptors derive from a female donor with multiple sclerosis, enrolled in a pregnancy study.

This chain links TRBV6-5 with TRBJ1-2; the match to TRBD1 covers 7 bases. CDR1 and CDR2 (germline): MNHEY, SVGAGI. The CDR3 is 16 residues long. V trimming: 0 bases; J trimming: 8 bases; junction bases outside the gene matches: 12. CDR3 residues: CASSYSRDSRLKGYTF. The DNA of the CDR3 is TGTGCCAGCAGTTACTCCCGGGACAGCCGATTGAAGGGCTACACCTTC.

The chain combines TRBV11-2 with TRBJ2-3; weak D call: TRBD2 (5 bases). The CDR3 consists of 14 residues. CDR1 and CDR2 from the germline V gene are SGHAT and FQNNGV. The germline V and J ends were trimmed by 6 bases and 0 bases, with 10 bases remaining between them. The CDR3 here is CASRKLESTDTQYF. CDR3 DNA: TGTGCCAGCAGGAAACTAGAAAGCACAGATACGCAGTATTTT.

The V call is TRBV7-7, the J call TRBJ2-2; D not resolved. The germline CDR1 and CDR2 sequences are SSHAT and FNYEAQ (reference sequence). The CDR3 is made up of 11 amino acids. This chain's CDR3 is CANLGTGELFF. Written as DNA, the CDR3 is TGTGCAAACCTCGGCACCGGGGAGCTGTTTTTT.